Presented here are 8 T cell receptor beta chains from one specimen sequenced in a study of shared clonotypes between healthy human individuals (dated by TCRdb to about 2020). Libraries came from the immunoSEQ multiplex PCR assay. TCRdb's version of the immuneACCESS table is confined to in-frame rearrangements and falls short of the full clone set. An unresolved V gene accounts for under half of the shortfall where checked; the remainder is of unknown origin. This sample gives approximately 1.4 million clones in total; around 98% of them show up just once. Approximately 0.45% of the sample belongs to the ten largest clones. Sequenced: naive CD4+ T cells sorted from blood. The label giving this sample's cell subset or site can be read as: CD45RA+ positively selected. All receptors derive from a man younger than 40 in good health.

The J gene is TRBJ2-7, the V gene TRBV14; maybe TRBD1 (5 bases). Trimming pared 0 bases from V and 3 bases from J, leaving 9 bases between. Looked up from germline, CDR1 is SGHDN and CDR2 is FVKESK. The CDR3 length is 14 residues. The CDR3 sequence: CASSQETGYYEQYF. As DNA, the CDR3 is TGTGCCAGCAGCCAAGAAACAGGTTACTACGAGCAGTACTTC.

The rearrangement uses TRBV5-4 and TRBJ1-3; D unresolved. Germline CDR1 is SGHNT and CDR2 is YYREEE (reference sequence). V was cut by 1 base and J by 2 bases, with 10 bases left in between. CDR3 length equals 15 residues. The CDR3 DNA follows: TGTGCCAGCAGCTTGAACCCTCGCGCTGGAAACACCATATATTTT. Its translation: CASSLNPRAGNTIYF.

The DNA for the CDR3 is TGTGCCAGCAGCCCCCGGACCCCCACAGATACGCAGTATTTT. This codes for CASSPRTPTDTQYF. This sequence joins TRBV9 and TRBJ2-3; D is unresolved. This CDR3 has 14 residues. Germline CDR1 and CDR2: SGDLS and YYNGEE. V shed 4 bases and J shed 2 bases, with 11 bases lying between them.

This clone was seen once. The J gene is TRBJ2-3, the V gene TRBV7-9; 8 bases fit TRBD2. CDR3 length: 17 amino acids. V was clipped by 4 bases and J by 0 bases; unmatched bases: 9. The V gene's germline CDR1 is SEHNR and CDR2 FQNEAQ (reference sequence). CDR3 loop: CASSSRLSSGSTDTQYF. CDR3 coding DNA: TGTGCCAGCAGCTCTCGTTTATCTAGCGGGAGCACAGATACGCAGTATTTT.

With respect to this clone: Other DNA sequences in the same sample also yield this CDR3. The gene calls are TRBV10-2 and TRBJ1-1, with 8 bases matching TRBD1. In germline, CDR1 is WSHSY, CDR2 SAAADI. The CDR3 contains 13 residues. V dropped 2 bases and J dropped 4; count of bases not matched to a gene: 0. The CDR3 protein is CASSETGGTEAFF. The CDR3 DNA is TGCGCCAGCAGTGAGACAGGGGGCACTGAAGCTTTCTTT.

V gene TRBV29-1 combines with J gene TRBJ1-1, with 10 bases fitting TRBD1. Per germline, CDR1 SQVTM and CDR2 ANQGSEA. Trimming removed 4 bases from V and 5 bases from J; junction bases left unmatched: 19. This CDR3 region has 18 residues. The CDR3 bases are TGCAGCGTTGCATCTATACCGGGACAGGGGAGAATTAGGACTGAAGCTTTCTTT. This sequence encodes CSVASIPGQGRIRTEAFF.

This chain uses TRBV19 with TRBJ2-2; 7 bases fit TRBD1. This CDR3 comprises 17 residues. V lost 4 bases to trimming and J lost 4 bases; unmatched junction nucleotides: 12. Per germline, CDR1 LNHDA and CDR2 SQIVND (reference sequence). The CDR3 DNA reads TGTGCCAGTAGTAGACTTAACAGGGGACGGGGCACCGGGGAGCTGTTTTTT. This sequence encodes CASSRLNRGRGTGELFF.

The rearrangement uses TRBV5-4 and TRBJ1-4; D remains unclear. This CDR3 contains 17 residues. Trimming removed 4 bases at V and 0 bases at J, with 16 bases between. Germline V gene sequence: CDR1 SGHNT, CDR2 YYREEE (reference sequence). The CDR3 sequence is CASSTSAGIATNEKLFF. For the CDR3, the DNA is TGTGCCAGCAGCACCTCCGCCGGGATTGCAACTAATGAAAAACTGTTTTTT.